This TCR beta chain was sequenced in a study of CD8 T cells in Susac syndrome. An input of roughly 0.5 to 1 ug of RNA was subjected to reverse transcription using random hexamers. TCRdb fed the immunoSEQ multiplex PCR reads into MiXCR, producing one record per CDR3 protein. This table has about 130,000 distinct CDR3 sequences, just under 95% appearing once. This clonotype was detected only once. The CDR3 length is 13 residues. Trimming cost V 3 bases and J 6 bases; bases outside gene matches: 3. CDR1 KGHDR and CDR2 SFDVKD come from the germline V gene. The clonotype was recovered from a human donor with Susac syndrome. The chain carries TRBV24-1 and TRBJ1-2, with 7 bases that match TRBD1. The sequencing input was CD8+ T cells from PBMCs. CDR3 in amino acids: CATSDRTGDGYTF. Here the CDR3 DNA reads TGTGCCACCAGTGATCGTACAGGGGATGGCTACACCTTC.